These 18 T cell receptor beta chains came from one sample sequenced in a study of cytomegalovirus exposure and HLA in healthy donors. With 60 Vbeta and 13 Jbeta primers, the PCR was carried out. Sequencing used immunoSEQ multiplex PCR; TCRdb keeps in-frame clones, though not all of them. The sample lists nearly 200,000 clones, 70% to 80% occurring once. Input material: PBMCs. These receptors all stem from a male donor in good health and CMV-seropositive.

A single count supports this clone. V gene TRBV7-9 combines with J gene TRBJ1-5; 7 positions match TRBD1. The germline CDR1 and CDR2 sequences are SEHNR and FQNEAQ (reference sequence). The ends lost 5 bases at V and 7 bases at J; junction bases unmatched: 8. The CDR3 has 14 amino acids. The CDR3 is CASSHDRDGQPQHF. The CDR3 nucleotides read TGTGCCAGCAGCCACGACAGGGACGGCCAGCCCCAGCATTTT.

About this clone itself: Mismatch with germline at one junction end may stem from a read error. The chain carries TRBV7-9 and TRBJ2-7; possibly TRBD1 for D (6 bases). The germline V gene has CDR1 SEHNR and CDR2 FQNEAQ (reference sequence). The CDR3 sequence is 12 residues long. The CDR3 spells CSSSLDSYEQYF. CDR3 bases: TGTTCCAGCAGCTTGGACAGCTACGAGCAGTACTTC.

The rearrangement uses TRBV7-2 and TRBJ1-5; 7 bases line up with TRBD1. The trim removed 5 bases at V and 5 bases at J, leaving 6 bases unmatched. The CDR3 loop spans 14 amino acids. Germline V gene data show CDR1 as SGHTA and CDR2 as FQGNSA. CDR3 sequence: CASSPGTAYQPQHF. The CDR3 nucleotides read TGTGCCAGCAGCCCCGGGACAGCGTATCAGCCCCAGCATTTT. The whole variable domain, remainder taken from reference TRBV7-2 and TRBJ1-5, is GAGVSQSPSNKVTEKGKDVELRCDPISGHTALYWYRQSLGQGLEFLIYFQGNSAPDKSGLPSDRFSAERTGGSVSTLTIQRTQQEDSAVYLCASSPGTAYQPQHFGDGTRLSIL.

The V gene is TRBV7-2, the J gene TRBJ2-7, with unresolved D. The germline CDR1 and CDR2 sequences are SGHTA and FQGNSA. V lost 5 bases, J lost 7 bases, and 18 bases lay in between. This CDR3 comprises 14 residues. The CDR3 nucleotides are TGTGCCAGCAGCCCGCGGTCCACGGCAAGGGAGCAGTACTTC. Amino acids: CASSPRSTAREQYF.

This chain uses TRBV4-3 with TRBJ2-5; D ambiguous. The DNA end is more similar to TRBJ2-7, so the J call may be wrong. The CDR3 is 15 residues long. Looked up from germline, CDR1 is LGHNA and CDR2 is YSLEER. CDR3 nucleotide sequence: TGCGCCAGCAGCCAAGGAGATTCAATTCCCTACGAGCAGTACTTC. It is translated as CASSQGDSIPYEQYF.

The chain employs TRBV7-9 and TRBJ1-5; perhaps TRBD1 as D (6 bases). Trimming stripped 10 bases from V and 6 bases from J, with 16 bases between. There are 13 residues in the CDR3. CDR1 and CDR2 from the germline V gene are SEHNR and FQNEAQ (reference sequence). The CDR3 reads CATEGGAGQPQHF. In DNA form, the CDR3 reads TGTGCCACAGAGGGGGGGGCGGGTCAGCCCCAGCATTTT.

Details on this clone: Germline and junction disagree at one end, which may indicate a read error. CDR3 DNA: TGTTCCAGCAGCTTAGTCTCAGGTTTCTCCTATAATTCACCCCTCCACTTT. It yields the protein CSSSLVSGFSYNSPLHF. V gene TRBV7-9 combines with J gene TRBJ1-6; D is uncertain. There are 17 residues in the CDR3. Germline V gene lookup returns CDR1 SEHNR and CDR2 FQNEAQ (reference sequence).

J is TRBJ2-1 and V is TRBV15; 7 bases line up with TRBD1. The ends lost 5 bases at V and 9 bases at J; junction bases unmatched: 7. Germline V gene lookup returns CDR1 LNHNV and CDR2 YYDKDF (reference sequence). There are 13 residues in the CDR3. CDR3 loop: CATSGDRVGEQFF. The CDR3 nucleotides are TGTGCCACCAGCGGTGACAGGGTCGGTGAGCAGTTCTTC.

The chain combines TRBV20-1 with TRBJ2-1, with D perhaps TRBD2 (5 bases). This CDR3 has 9 amino acids. Germline V lookup: CDR1 DFQATT, CDR2 SNEGSKA (reference sequence). Trimming pared 7 bases from V and 13 bases from J, leaving 11 bases between. Here the CDR3 DNA reads TGCAGTGGTCCCGGGATTCAGTTCTTC. The encoded protein is CSGPGIQFF.

The sample holds one count of this clone. The chain links TRBV28 to TRBJ2-7; D remains unclear. Germline V gene lookup returns CDR1 MDHEN and CDR2 SYDVKM. Trimming took off 5 bases at V and 7 bases at J, with 9 bases between the two ends. The CDR3 is 11 residues long. The CDR3 here is CASSARWEQYF. CDR3 bases: TGTGCCAGCAGTGCGAGATGGGAGCAGTACTTC.

V is TRBV6-5 and J is TRBJ1-2, with D uncertain. The CDR3 runs 14 residues. V gave up 7 bases and J gave up 8 bases, with 20 bases separating them. Germline V gene lookup returns CDR1 MNHEY and CDR2 SVGAGI. The DNA of the CDR3 is TGTGCCAGCACCGTAGGCGGGTCGTTGGGAGGCTACACCTTC. Encoded protein: CASTVGGSLGGYTF.

This rearrangement joins TRBV5-1 to TRBJ2-3, with 8 bases that match TRBD2. The V gene's germline CDR1 is SGHRS and CDR2 YFSETQ. The V and J ends lost 3 bases and 6 bases, in that order; junction bases with no gene match: 3. There are 13 residues in the CDR3. In DNA form, the CDR3 reads TGCGCCAGCAGCTCTTCTAGCGGGGATACGCAGTATTTT. It is translated as CASSSSSGDTQYF.

This clone was seen only a few times. CDR3 protein: CASSIAAGGRLSSYEQYF. Here the CDR3 DNA reads TGTGCCAGTAGTATAGCCGCGGGTGGGCGACTTAGCTCCTACGAGCAGTACTTC. The J gene is TRBJ2-7, the V gene TRBV19; tentative D call: TRBD2 (5 bases). Germline V gene lookup returns CDR1 LNHDA and CDR2 SQIVND (reference sequence). The CDR3 covers 18 residues. V was pared by 1 base and J by 0 bases, with 19 bases between. The entire variable domain, with the rest obtained from reference TRBV19 and TRBJ2-7, is as follows: DGGITQSPKYLFRKEGQNVTLSCEQNLNHDAMYWYRQDPGQGLRLIYYSQIVNDFQKGDIAEGYSVSREKKESFPLTVTSAQKNPTAFYLCASSIAAGGRLSSYEQYFGPGTRLTVT.

The rearrangement joins TRBV27 to TRBJ2-5, with D unresolved. With 7 bases removed from V and 4 bases from J, the gap between germline ends came to 13 bases. The CDR3 extends over 13 amino acids. From germline, CDR1 is MNHEY and CDR2 SMNVEV (reference sequence). In DNA form, the CDR3 reads TGTGCCAGCAAGTTGTCGCAGTCAGAGACCCAGTACTTC. It encodes CASKLSQSETQYF.

The chain combines TRBV18 with TRBJ2-7, with TRBD1 matching over 10 bases. This CDR3 has 15 amino acids. Germline V gives CDR1 KGHSH, CDR2 LQKENI. The V segment lost 6 bases and the J segment 3 bases; nucleotides outside the gene matches: 8. The CDR3 DNA reads as TGTGCCAGCTCCCCCGGACAGGGGGGACACTACGAGCAGTACTTC. Translated, it gives CASSPGQGGHYEQYF.

V is TRBV5-1 and J is TRBJ2-3, with 7 positions matching TRBD1. Germline CDR1 reads SGHRS; CDR2 reads YFSETQ. The CDR3 totals 16 residues. The junction had 7 bases not matched to a gene; V was cut back by 0 bases and J by 3 bases. CDR3 sequence reads: CASSLGQGQGTDTQYF. For the CDR3, the DNA is TGCGCCAGCAGCTTGGGACAGGGCCAAGGGACAGATACGCAGTATTTT.

This chain uses TRBV7-7 with TRBJ2-3, with D tentatively TRBD2 (6 bases). Looked up from germline, CDR1 is SSHAT and CDR2 is FNYEAQ (reference sequence). The CDR3 has 15 amino acids. V dropped 1 base and J dropped 3 bases, with 11 bases sitting between them. CDR3 coding DNA: TGTGCCAGCAGCTTAGGGGGAGGTAGGACAGATACGCAGTATTTT. It yields the protein CASSLGGGRTDTQYF. Based on the CDR3 plus reference TRBV7-7 and TRBJ2-3, the full variable domain is GAGVSQSPRYKVTKRGQDVTLRCDPISSHATLYWYQQALGQGPEFLTYFNYEAQPDKSGLPSDRFSAERPEGSISTLTIQRTEQRDSAMYRCASSLGGGRTDTQYFGPGTRLTVL.

This sequence joins TRBV5-8 and TRBJ1-2, with TRBD1 matching over 7 bases. The length of the CDR3 is 12 residues. Germline V gives CDR1 SGHTS, CDR2 YDEGEE. J lost 9 bases, V lost 4 bases, and 6 bases had no gene match. CDR3 DNA: TGTGCCAGCAGCCGTACAGGGGTGAGCTACACCTTC. As protein: CASSRTGVSYTF.